This T cell receptor (beta chain) was profiled in a study of blood T cells in healthy people across ages. Germline-derived CDR1 and CDR2 are LGHDT and YNNKEL (reference sequence). Trimming cost V 2 bases and J 1 base; bases outside gene matches: 7. CDR3 size: 16 residues. There are many counts of this clonotype. A sample-barcoded 5' primer and a J-beta primer mix were used in a second PCR of roughly 6 to 11 cycles. TCRdb called the 5' RACE reads again in MiXCR, with one record for every CDR3 protein. This sample has 980,000 or so distinct CDR3 sequences; 45% to 50% occur once, and the top ten carry over 10%.

The chain couples TRBV3-1 to TRBJ1-1; TRBD1 matches 7 bases. This TCR was recovered from a man aged 25 to 40 in good health. The sequenced material came from blood. The CDR3 here is CASSQTRTGENTEAFF. The CDR3 DNA reads TGTGCCAGCAGCCAAACTAGGACAGGAGAGAACACTGAAGCTTTCTTT.